Below, 26 T cell receptor beta chains from the same sample are listed, as sequenced in a study of cytomegalovirus exposure and HLA in healthy donors. The study ran its PCR with 60 Vbeta and 13 Jbeta primers. TCRdb's copy holds only in-frame clones and misses some; the assay was immunoSEQ multiplex PCR. The sample contains about 150,000 clones, 55% to 70% of which appear only once. The sample comprised PBMCs. The receptors shown here come from a woman aged 55-70 years in good health and CMV-seropositive.

This chain uses TRBV5-4 with TRBJ1-2; possible D gene TRBD1, 6 bases. The CDR3 has 16 residues. With 0 bases removed from V and 3 bases from J, the gap between germline ends came to 15 bases. Germline V lookup: CDR1 SGHNT, CDR2 YYREEE (reference sequence). Here the CDR3 reads CASSLGGTGSYYGYTF. The CDR3 coding sequence is TGTGCCAGCAGCTTGGGAGGTACAGGGTCGTACTATGGCTACACCTTC.

The chain couples TRBV28 to TRBJ2-7; 7 bases fit TRBD1. Germline CDR1 is MDHEN and CDR2 is SYDVKM. The CDR3 is 14 residues long. After removal of 10 bases from V and 7 bases from J, the junction contained 16 bases not matched to a gene. The CDR3 reads CAIKDRVLSREQYF. The CDR3 region has the DNA TGTGCCATCAAAGACAGGGTTCTTTCGCGGGAGCAGTACTTC.

This clone was recorded once. The chain links TRBV18 to TRBJ2-1; 8 bases line up with TRBD1. The CDR3 is made up of 14 amino acids. The V segment lost 5 bases and the J segment 9 bases; nucleotides outside the gene matches: 9. Germline-derived CDR1 and CDR2 are KGHSH and LQKENI. Here the CDR3 DNA reads TGTGCCAGCTCATCTGTGACAGGGGTGGGTGAGCAGTTCTTC. Its translation: CASSSVTGVGEQFF.

The rearrangement links TRBV2 to TRBJ2-5, with TRBD2 matching over 11 bases. The CDR3 spans 14 residues. V was clipped by 6 bases and J by 11 bases; unmatched bases: 11. The germline gives CDR1 SNHLY, CDR2 FYNNEI. The CDR3 nucleotides are TGTGCCAGCAGGCCGGGACTAGCGGATGGGGAGCAGTACTTC. This codes for CASRPGLADGEQYF.

The V call is TRBV18, the J call TRBJ2-1; 7 nucleotides match TRBD2. Germline assignment: CDR1 KGHSH and CDR2 LQKENI. V gave up 3 bases and J gave up 4 bases; unmatched junction bases: 3. The CDR3 sequence is 14 residues long. The CDR3 nucleotides are TGTGCCAGCTCACCTTTGGGGGGGTACAATGAGCAGTTCTTC. This gives the protein CASSPLGGYNEQFF.

This clone was counted a single time. The rearrangement links TRBV6-5 to TRBJ2-5; 8 bases are a match to TRBD2. From germline, CDR1 is MNHEY and CDR2 SVGAGI. J was trimmed by 2 bases and V by 7 bases; bases with no gene match: 6. There are 14 residues in the CDR3. As DNA, the CDR3 is TGTGCCAGCAAACCGGGACTAGGGCAAGAGACCCAGTACTTC. It codes for CASKPGLGQETQYF.

The chain couples TRBV7-3 to TRBJ1-4; 7 bases agree with TRBD1. CDR3 length: 16 amino acids. The germline V gene encodes CDR1 SGHTA and CDR2 FQGTGA. Trimming at V came to 5 bases and at J to 5 bases, leaving 11 bases not matched to a gene. The chain's CDR3 is CASSPRYRGYNEKLFF. The CDR3 DNA is TGTGCCAGCAGCCCACGCTACAGGGGATACAATGAAAAACTGTTTTTT.

J is TRBJ2-5 and V is TRBV6-6, with TRBD2 as a possible D gene (5 bases). This CDR3 has 16 amino acids. Germline CDR1 and CDR2: MNHNY and SVGAGI (reference sequence). Trimming left V 5 bases short and J 0 bases short, with 16 bases between. The CDR3 sequence is CASSPPGVEYQETQYF. As DNA, the CDR3 is TGTGCCAGCAGTCCCCCCGGGGTGGAGTACCAAGAGACCCAGTACTTC.

This sequence joins TRBV4-1 and TRBJ1-6; the match to TRBD1 covers 11 bases. J was trimmed by 9 bases and V by 5 bases; bases with no gene match: 12. The CDR3 is made up of 17 amino acids. Germline loops: CDR1 MGHRA, CDR2 YSYEKL. The CDR3: CASSTGTGGAYGSPLHF. DNA of the CDR3: TGCGCCAGCAGCACCGGGACAGGGGGTGCCTATGGTTCACCCCTCCACTTT.

This clone was detected only a few times. The gene calls are TRBV21-1 and TRBJ2-7; the table's D call, TRBD2, has no DNA check behind it. TRBV21-1 is a listed pseudogene. The CDR3 has 12 residues. The DNA of the CDR3 is TGTGCCAACAGGGAGGAGCGGCGAGAGCAGTACTTC. Encoded protein: CANREERREQYF.

In this sample, this clone turned up a few times. The chain joins TRBV6-6 to TRBJ1-5, with TRBD1 matching 7 bases. The germline CDR1 and CDR2 sequences are MNHNY and SVGAGI (reference sequence). J gave up 0 bases and V 6 bases, and 5 bases lay outside the gene matches. CDR3 length: 15 amino acids. CDR3 protein: CASRLGQNSNQPQHF. CDR3 nucleotide sequence: TGTGCCAGCAGGTTGGGACAGAATAGCAATCAGCCCCAGCATTTT.

This clone was seen just once. The chain is built from TRBV9 and TRBJ2-3, with TRBD2 matching 8 bases. The junction had 4 bases not matched to a gene; V was cut back by 0 bases and J by 4 bases. This CDR3 has 15 residues. From germline, CDR1 is SGDLS and CDR2 YYNGEE. This CDR3 reads CASSVAGGRADTQYF. The CDR3 DNA sequence: TGTGCCAGCAGCGTAGCGGGAGGGCGGGCAGATACGCAGTATTTT.

The chain links TRBV21-1 to TRBJ2-1; TRBD1 was called by the table and not checked on the DNA. TRBV21-1 represents a pseudogene. This CDR3 comprises 15 residues. The CDR3 loop is CASSKAVSHYNEQFF. The CDR3 DNA reads as TGTGCCAGCAGCAAGGCAGTTTCTCACTACAATGAGCAGTTCTTC.

This clone was counted a few times. The V call is TRBV4-1, the J call TRBJ1-3, with 7 bases fitting TRBD1. Germline trimming cut 0 bases from V and 8 bases from J; bases unmatched to any gene: 7. Per germline, CDR1 MGHRA and CDR2 YSYEKL. This CDR3 has 15 residues. The CDR3 reads CASSQDLDRAYTIYF. Here the CDR3 DNA reads TGCGCCAGCAGCCAAGATCTCGACAGGGCATACACCATATATTTT.

In DNA, the CDR3 is TGCGCCAGCAGCTTACAGGGGAGCACAGATACGCAGTATTTT. It specifies CASSLQGSTDTQYF. The V and J genes are TRBV5-1 and TRBJ2-3, with TRBD1 identical over 7 bases. V shed 2 bases, J shed 0 bases, and the junction held 0 bases outside the gene matches. The CDR3 contains 14 residues. Per the germline V gene, CDR1 is SGHRS and CDR2 is YFSETQ.

This clone was seen only once. The rearrangement joins TRBV7-9 to TRBJ2-7; tentative D call: TRBD2 (6 bases). The CDR3 covers 12 residues. Germline lookup yields CDR1 SEHNR and CDR2 FQNEAQ (reference sequence). The DNA of the CDR3 is TGTTCCACCTCCCGGGAGATCTACGAGCAGTACTTC. Protein product: CSTSREIYEQYF. Complete variable domain (other parts from reference TRBV7-9 and TRBJ2-7): DTGVSQNPRHKITKRGQNVTFRCDPISEHNRLYWYRQTLGQGPEFLTYFQNEAQLEKSRLLSDRFSAERPKGSFSTLEIQRTEQGDSAMYLCSTSREIYEQYFGPGTRLTVT.

This chain uses TRBV6-5 with TRBJ2-7; D may be TRBD2 (6 bases). Trimming cost V 4 bases and J 2 bases, with 9 bases left between them. Germline-derived CDR1 and CDR2 are MNHEY and SVGAGI. This CDR3 contains 13 residues. CDR3 in DNA: TGTGCCAGCAGTTGGGGGGATACCTACGAGCAGTACTTC. Translating gives CASSWGDTYEQYF.

The rearrangement uses TRBV28 and TRBJ2-2; D not resolved. Germline V gives CDR1 MDHEN, CDR2 SYDVKM. Trimming removed 1 base from V and 4 bases from J, with 4 bases in between. The CDR3 is 13 amino acids. The CDR3 protein is CASSLLLTGELFF. In DNA, the CDR3 is TGTGCCAGCAGTTTATTACTCACCGGGGAGCTGTTTTTT. The whole variable domain, filled in from reference TRBV28 and TRBJ2-2, reads DVKVTQSSRYLVKRTGEKVFLECVQDMDHENMFWYRQDPGLGLRLIYFSYDVKMKEKGDIPEGYSVSREKKERFSLILESASTNQTSMYLCASSLLLTGELFFGEGSRLTVL.

This clone was counted only a few times. The gene calls are TRBV6-6 and TRBJ1-1, with D possibly matching TRBD1 (5 bases). The V end was cut by 5 bases, the J end by 4 bases, with 11 bases between. CDR3 length: 13 amino acids. The germline V gene encodes CDR1 MNHNY and CDR2 SVGAGI (reference sequence). In nucleotides, the CDR3 is TGTGCCAGCAGTATCGGGGGAAGCACTGAAGCTTTCTTT. Amino acids: CASSIGGSTEAFF.

This chain uses TRBV5-1 with TRBJ2-3, with 14 bases matching TRBD2. CDR3 length: 19 residues. Trimming took 4 bases from V and 4 from J; bases not matched to a gene: 14. Germline lookup yields CDR1 SGHRS and CDR2 YFSETQ. CDR3 amino acids: CASSQLEGLAGVSSDTQYF. The CDR3 DNA reads TGCGCCAGCAGCCAACTTGAGGGACTAGCGGGAGTATCGTCAGATACGCAGTATTTT. Using reference TRBV5-1 and TRBJ2-3 for the parts outside the CDR3, the full variable domain is KAGVTQTPRYLIKTRGQQVTLSCSPISGHRSVSWYQQTPGQGLQFLFEYFSETQRNKGNFPGRFSGRQFSNSRSEMNVSTLELGDSALYLCASSQLEGLAGVSSDTQYFGPGTRLTVL.

The chain links TRBV4-1 to TRBJ1-2, with a tentative D call TRBD1 (5 bases). The CDR3 spans 15 residues. The V end lost 4 bases, the J end lost 3 bases, and 15 bases lay between the germline ends. The germline gives CDR1 MGHRA, CDR2 YSYEKL. As DNA, the CDR3 is TGCGCCAGCAGCCTAAATCGGGGGAACGACTATGGCTACACCTTC. This codes for CASSLNRGNDYGYTF.

CDR3 region: CASSFSGRLHEQYF. The CDR3 DNA is TGTGCCAGCAGCTTTAGCGGGAGACTACACGAGCAGTACTTC. V and J are TRBV5-5 and TRBJ2-7, with 9 bases lining up with TRBD2. Germline values: CDR1 SGHKS, CDR2 YYEKEE (reference sequence). Trimming removed 2 bases from V and 5 bases from J; junction bases left unmatched: 5. This CDR3 has 14 amino acids.

This clone has just a few counts. The chain carries TRBV6-5 and TRBJ1-2; TRBD1 is a possible D gene (6 bases). Deletions cut 6 bases from V and 8 bases from J, with 22 bases between. The germline V gene encodes CDR1 MNHEY and CDR2 SVGAGI. The CDR3 runs to 15 residues. This CDR3 reads CASSTYREGRRGYTF. DNA for the CDR3: TGTGCCAGCAGCACCTACAGGGAGGGGAGACGAGGCTACACCTTC.

The rearrangement joins TRBV5-4 to TRBJ2-7; 11 positions match TRBD2. CDR3 length equals 15 residues. Germline loops: CDR1 SGHNT, CDR2 YYREEE (reference sequence). V shed 4 bases, J shed 2 bases, and the junction held 5 bases outside the gene matches. CDR3 sequence: CASSTTSGTAYEQYF. Written as DNA, the CDR3 is TGTGCCAGCAGCACGACTAGCGGGACGGCCTACGAGCAGTACTTC. The complete variable domain, with remaining parts taken from reference TRBV5-4 and TRBJ2-7, reads ETGVTQSPTHLIKTRGQQVTLRCSSQSGHNTVSWYQQALGQGPQFIFQYYREEENGRGNFPPRFSGLQFPNYSSELNVNALELDDSALYLCASSTTSGTAYEQYFGPGTRLTVT.

This clone was observed a few times. The chain recombines TRBV19 with TRBJ2-7; 10 bases match TRBD2. The CDR3 spans 15 residues. Germline assignment: CDR1 LNHDA and CDR2 SQIVND (reference sequence). The V and J ends lost 2 bases and 4 bases, in that order; junction bases with no gene match: 5. CDR3 residues: CASSIRLAGVYEQYF. The CDR3 region has the DNA TGTGCCAGTAGTATACGGCTAGCGGGAGTATACGAGCAGTACTTC.

The V call is TRBV10-2, the J call TRBJ2-4; 7 nucleotides align to TRBD2. J lost 2 bases, V lost 6 bases, and 7 bases had no gene match. The CDR3 is 15 residues long. CDR1 and CDR2 (germline): WSHSY, SAAADI. CDR3 region: CASSGAGSPKNIQYF. CDR3 DNA sequence: TGCGCCAGCAGCGGAGCGGGAAGTCCCAAAAACATTCAGTACTTC.